These 32 T cell receptor beta chains share one sample of origin, sequenced in a study of blood T cell repertoires in COVID-19. Some clones are missing from TCRdb's copy, which holds only in-frame ones; the method was immunoSEQ multiplex PCR. This table holds fewer than 350,000 clones, 75% to 90% found once. Sequencing was performed on PBMCs or T cells enriched from blood (not recorded which). The source of these receptors is a woman in her thirties or forties who had recovered from COVID-19.

The J gene is TRBJ1-4, the V gene TRBV19; 9 bases line up with TRBD1. The length of the CDR3 is 13 residues. From germline, CDR1 is LNHDA and CDR2 SQIVND (reference sequence). After removal of 10 bases from V and 5 bases from J, the junction contained 5 bases not matched to a gene. The CDR3 DNA reads as TGTGCCACCCAGGGGACAGGGAATGAAAAACTGTTTTTT. Its protein product is CATQGTGNEKLFF.

Only one count was recorded for this clone. The CDR3: CASSPTAAGEKLFF. The CDR3 region has the DNA TGTGCCAGCTCCCCGACAGCGGCGGGGGAAAAACTGTTTTTT. The chain recombines TRBV18 with TRBJ1-4; D might be TRBD1 (5 bases). The germline V gene encodes CDR1 KGHSH and CDR2 LQKENI. Trimming took off 6 bases at V and 8 bases at J, with 16 bases between the two ends. CDR3 length: 14 residues.

The chain couples TRBV5-5 to TRBJ1-5; 9 bases match TRBD1. V shed 0 bases and J 0 bases; nucleotides not matched to a gene: 1. Germline CDR1 and CDR2: SGHKS and YYEKEE (reference sequence). The CDR3 totals 16 residues. CDR3 coding DNA: TGTGCCAGCAGCTTGGGGACAGGGGATAGCAATCAGCCCCAGCATTTT. Protein: CASSLGTGDSNQPQHF.

The chain employs TRBV25-1 and TRBJ1-2; D gene uncertain. V dropped 3 bases and J dropped 8 bases, with 13 bases sitting between them. This CDR3 has 13 amino acids. Looked up from germline, CDR1 is MGHDK and CDR2 is SYGVNS. The CDR3, as DNA: TGTGCCAGCAGTGATAACGGGTCTAGGGGCTACACCTTC. This sequence encodes CASSDNGSRGYTF.

J is TRBJ1-1 and V is TRBV6-5; a possible D gene is TRBD1 (5 bases). Looked up from germline, CDR1 is MNHEY and CDR2 is SVGAGI. The V gene lost 8 bases and the J gene lost 10 bases, with 17 bases spanning the gap. The CDR3 totals 12 residues. The DNA for the CDR3 is TGTGCCAGCGGATACCAACAGGTGACAGCTTTCTTT. This codes for CASGYQQVTAFF.

The chain has TRBV28 and TRBJ2-3, with D possibly matching TRBD2 (6 bases). The CDR3 loop spans 20 amino acids. V was shortened by 5 bases and J by 1 base, with 28 bases between the two germline ends. The germline CDR1 and CDR2 sequences are MDHEN and SYDVKM. Here the CDR3 reads CASSSFSGRQLRGGTDTQYF. CDR3 nucleotide sequence: TGTGCCAGCAGTAGTTTCTCCGGGAGACAGCTACGGGGCGGCACAGATACGCAGTATTTT.

The chain links TRBV19 to TRBJ1-4, with a possible D match to TRBD1 (5 bases). Trimming left V 6 bases short and J 7 bases short, with 12 bases between. Germline V CDR1 and CDR2: LNHDA, SQIVND (reference sequence). The CDR3 loop spans 13 amino acids. The CDR3, as DNA: TGTGCCAGTAGCCGGGGGAGGAGTGAAAAACTGTTTTTT. This translates into CASSRGRSEKLFF.

J is TRBJ1-2 and V is TRBV7-9, with 10 bases that match TRBD1. The J segment lost 4 bases and the V segment lost 4 bases, leaving 9 bases of the junction unmatched. The CDR3 is 16 residues long. Germline CDR1 reads SEHNR; CDR2 reads FQNEAQ (reference sequence). The CDR3 is CASSSRGGQGSYGYTF. CDR3 in DNA: TGTGCCAGCAGCTCCCGCGGGGGACAGGGGAGCTATGGCTACACCTTC.

The chain joins TRBV6-5 to TRBJ2-1; TRBD2 matches 7 bases. CDR1 is MNHEY and CDR2 is SVGAGI in the germline V gene. This CDR3 is built from 14 residues. The V and J ends lost 6 bases and 5 bases, in that order; junction bases with no gene match: 7. CDR3 bases: TGTGCCAGCAGCGACCGGGACTACAACAATGAGCAGTTCTTC. Translated, it gives CASSDRDYNNEQFF.

The chain joins TRBV4-1 to TRBJ1-2; 8 nucleotides align to TRBD1. The CDR3 length is 14 residues. The junction had 2 bases not matched to a gene; V was cut back by 1 base and J by 4 bases. In germline, CDR1 is MGHRA, CDR2 YSYEKL. The DNA for the CDR3 is TGCGCCAGCAGCCAAGCTGGACAGGGCTATGGCTACACCTTC. This sequence encodes CASSQAGQGYGYTF.

The genes are TRBV5-1 and TRBJ1-2; tentatively, D is TRBD1 (6 bases). V lost 3 bases to trimming and J lost 8 bases, with 14 bases between them. The CDR3 sequence is 13 residues long. Germline V CDR1 and CDR2: SGHRS, YFSETQ. The CDR3: CASSSTGTPGYTF. In DNA form, the CDR3 reads TGCGCCAGCAGCTCCACCGGGACACCCGGCTACACCTTC.

The chain uses TRBV14 and TRBJ1-2; TRBD1 aligns across 8 bases. V was clipped by 0 bases and J by 4 bases; unmatched bases: 4. The CDR3 has 15 amino acids. The V gene's germline CDR1 is SGHDN and CDR2 FVKESK. Written as DNA, the CDR3 is TGTGCCAGCAGCCAAGATAGGGGACAGGTCTATGGCTACACCTTC. This codes for CASSQDRGQVYGYTF.

The chain is built from TRBV5-1 and TRBJ1-6; tentatively, D is TRBD1 (5 bases). The CDR3 consists of 15 residues. The germline V and J ends were trimmed by 0 bases and 10 bases, with 14 bases remaining between them. Per germline, CDR1 SGHRS and CDR2 YFSETQ. CDR3 residues: CASSLEAGNWSPLHF. DNA for the CDR3: TGCGCCAGCAGCTTGGAGGCAGGGAATTGGTCACCCCTCCACTTT.

The chain employs TRBV6-5 and TRBJ1-6; D perhaps matches TRBD1 (6 bases). With 0 bases removed from V and 10 bases from J, the gap between germline ends came to 13 bases. Germline CDR1 MNHEY, CDR2 SVGAGI. The CDR3 is 15 residues long. The CDR3 nucleotides are TGTGCCAGCAGTTACTCGACGGAGGGGGGGTCACCCCTCCACTTT. It encodes CASSYSTEGGSPLHF.

This rearrangement joins TRBV18 to TRBJ1-1, with 9 positions matching TRBD1. From germline, CDR1 is KGHSH and CDR2 LQKENI. With 6 bases clipped from V and 0 bases from J, the junction kept 2 bases outside the gene matches. This CDR3 has 14 residues. The CDR3 is CASSRDRVNTEAFF. The DNA of the CDR3 is TGTGCCAGCTCGAGGGACAGGGTGAACACTGAAGCTTTCTTT.

This clone is a singleton in its sample. The gene calls are TRBV6-5 and TRBJ2-7; D is possibly TRBD2 (6 bases). CDR3 size: 14 residues. The germline V and J ends were trimmed by 7 bases and 1 base, with 14 bases remaining between them. In germline, CDR1 is MNHEY, CDR2 SVGAGI. CDR3 amino acids: CASTPGGRSYEQYF. Here the CDR3 DNA reads TGTGCCAGCACTCCCGGGGGAAGGTCCTACGAGCAGTACTTC.

The V gene is TRBV28, the J gene TRBJ1-6; D is possibly TRBD1 (5 bases). Germline values: CDR1 MDHEN, CDR2 SYDVKM. V dropped 3 bases and J dropped 15 bases, with 15 bases sitting between them. CDR3 length: 13 amino acids. CDR3 region: CASSFGWGVNLHF. CDR3 DNA: TGTGCCAGCAGTTTTGGTTGGGGGGTTAACCTCCACTTT.

J is TRBJ1-6 and V is TRBV7-2, with D possibly being TRBD1 (6 bases). Per the germline V gene, CDR1 is SGHTA and CDR2 is FQGNSA. Trimming removed 5 bases at V and 4 bases at J, with 21 bases between. The CDR3 covers 18 residues. The CDR3 DNA is TGTGCCAGCAGCACAGGGCGTAGGGGGACCGTGTATAATTCACCCCTCCACTTT. It yields the protein CASSTGRRGTVYNSPLHF.

V gene TRBV4-2 combines with J gene TRBJ2-3, with unresolved D. Germline CDR1 reads LGHNA; CDR2 reads YNFKEQ. V lost 0 bases and J lost 6, with 4 bases in between. This CDR3 spans 12 amino acids. The CDR3 region is CASSQDLDTQYF. Here the CDR3 DNA reads TGTGCCAGCAGCCAAGATCTGGATACGCAGTATTTT.

The chain is built from TRBV11-2 and TRBJ2-7, with 10 bases that match TRBD2. CDR3 length equals 15 residues. CDR1 and CDR2 (germline): SGHAT, FQNNGV. The V gene end was trimmed by 6 bases and the J gene end by 2 bases; junction bases not matched to a gene: 7. The CDR3 nucleotides are TGTGCCAGCAGACGTACTAGCGGGGAAACCTACGAGCAGTACTTC. Translating it yields CASRRTSGETYEQYF.

The chain couples TRBV9 to TRBJ1-1, with TRBD1 matching over 8 bases. J was trimmed by 3 bases and V by 4 bases; bases with no gene match: 5. This CDR3 region has 14 residues. Germline CDR1 and CDR2: SGDLS and YYNGEE. The CDR3 sequence: CASSTGTGHTEAFF. The CDR3 DNA reads as TGTGCCAGCAGCACAGGGACAGGACACACTGAAGCTTTCTTT.

The chain links TRBV6-5 to TRBJ2-2; D is uncertain. Germline CDR1 and CDR2: MNHEY and SVGAGI. Deletions cut 6 bases from V and 2 bases from J, with 7 bases between. The CDR3 has 13 residues. CDR3 sequence reads: CASRHLNTGELFF. For the CDR3, the DNA is TGTGCCAGCAGACACCTTAACACCGGGGAGCTGTTTTTT.

This chain links TRBV5-1 with TRBJ1-1; D might be TRBD1 (5 bases). The germline gives CDR1 SGHRS, CDR2 YFSETQ. V was trimmed by 0 bases and J by 4 bases, leaving 10 bases between them. The CDR3 totals 14 residues. Written as DNA, the CDR3 is TGCGCCAGCAGCTTGGCTGGGGGACTCACTGAAGCTTTCTTT. The encoded protein is CASSLAGGLTEAFF.

The chain links TRBV3-1 (or the pseudogene TRBV3-2) to TRBJ2-3, with 13 bases lining up with TRBD2. The CDR3 spans 16 residues. The V and J ends lost 3 bases and 0 bases, in that order; junction bases with no gene match: 0. Germline V gene data show CDR1 as LGHDT and CDR2 as YNNKEL (reference sequence). DNA for the CDR3: TGTGCCAGCAGCCAGGGACTAGCGGGGAGCACAGATACGCAGTATTTT. Translation: CASSQGLAGSTDTQYF.

The V and J genes are TRBV9 and TRBJ2-7, with a tentative D call TRBD1 (5 bases). CDR1 and CDR2 (germline): SGDLS, YYNGEE. V lost 0 bases and J 3 bases, leaving 13 bases between the germline ends. CDR3 length equals 15 residues. Here the CDR3 reads CASSVGGRTIYEQYF. DNA of the CDR3: TGTGCCAGCAGCGTAGGGGGCAGGACCATCTACGAGCAGTACTTC.

J is TRBJ1-4 and V is TRBV21-1; the table assigns TRBD1, which was not confirmed against the DNA. TRBV21-1 is marked as a pseudogene. CDR3 length equals 14 residues. CDR3 amino acids: CASREGTGREKLFF. The DNA of the CDR3 is TGTGCCAGCAGGGAGGGGACAGGGCGGGAAAAACTGTTTTTT.

The V call is TRBV5-1, the J call TRBJ2-7; 8 nucleotides line up with TRBD1. Germline-derived CDR1 and CDR2 are SGHRS and YFSETQ. J lost 2 bases, V lost 2 bases, and 6 bases had no gene match. The CDR3 consists of 15 residues. The CDR3 loop is CASSFTGDRTYEQYF. The CDR3 DNA reads TGCGCCAGCAGCTTCACCGGGGACAGGACCTACGAGCAGTACTTC.

This clone was observed a few times. The chain recombines TRBV15 with TRBJ1-2; 8 bases are a match to TRBD1. The V gene's germline CDR1 is LNHNV and CDR2 YYDKDF (reference sequence). J was trimmed by 2 bases and V by 5 bases; bases with no gene match: 4. The length of the CDR3 is 14 residues. CDR3 loop: CATSLGDRNYGYTF. CDR3 nucleotides: TGTGCCACCAGCCTTGGGGACAGGAACTATGGCTACACCTTC.

V is TRBV13 and J is TRBJ2-3; 7 bases line up with TRBD2. This CDR3 has 15 residues. Germline lookup yields CDR1 PRHDT and CDR2 FYEKMQ (reference sequence). Trimming removed 0 bases from V and 5 bases from J; junction bases left unmatched: 5. The CDR3, as DNA: TGTGCCAGCAGCTTAGGCCGGGGCGGGGGAGATACGCAGTATTTT. Its protein is CASSLGRGGGDTQYF.

This chain joins TRBV11-3 and TRBJ1-1; 8 bases are shared with TRBD1. J lost 1 base, V lost 1 base, and 5 bases had no gene match. This CDR3 has 16 amino acids. Germline V CDR1 and CDR2: SGHNT, YENEEA. Written as DNA, the CDR3 is TGTGCCAGCAGCTTAGGAGTCGGGACAGGGAACACTGAAGCTTTCTTT. Its translation: CASSLGVGTGNTEAFF.

The rearrangement joins TRBV19 to TRBJ1-2; D may be TRBD1 (6 bases). Germline-derived CDR1 and CDR2 are LNHDA and SQIVND (reference sequence). The CDR3 loop spans 14 amino acids. V was pared by 6 bases and J by 4 bases, with 15 bases between. The CDR3 sequence is CASRITGIGYGYTF. The CDR3 coding sequence is TGTGCCAGTAGGATTACAGGGATCGGCTATGGCTACACCTTC.

This rearrangement joins TRBV28 to TRBJ1-4; possible D gene TRBD1, 6 bases. V lost 5 bases and J lost 5, with 18 bases in between. Germline lookup yields CDR1 MDHEN and CDR2 SYDVKM. This CDR3 region has 16 residues. CDR3 sequence reads: CASSPSGTLGNEKLFF. In DNA form, the CDR3 reads TGTGCCAGCAGTCCATCCGGGACACTCGGGAATGAAAAACTGTTTTTT.